These 16 T cell receptor beta chains were sequenced from one sample in a study of T-cell reconstitution after alpha-beta-depleted transplantation in children. Library preparation (for TCRbeta) was performed with unique molecular identifiers. TCRdb used MiXCR to reprocess the PCR reads, holding one entry per CDR3 protein. Of 580,000 or so distinct CDR3 sequences in the sample, 20% to 25% are singletons; the top ten hold roughly 14%. This specimen consisted of PBMCs, mostly from graft donor cells, obtained 360 days after TCRalphabeta/CD19-depleted stem cell transplant. The source is a boy younger than two who had a stem cell transplant for acute myeloid leukemia, so the T cells may come from the graft donor.

There are many counts of this clonotype. This chain uses TRBV7-2 with TRBJ2-5; TRBD1 agrees at 7 bases. The CDR3 has 14 residues. The J segment lost 0 bases and the V segment lost 5 bases, leaving 3 bases of the junction unmatched. Per the germline V gene, CDR1 is SGHTA and CDR2 is FQGNSA. In DNA, the CDR3 is TGTGCCAGCAGCCCAGACAGGGACCAAGAGACCCAGTACTTC. This codes for CASSPDRDQETQYF.

This clonotype showed up just a few times. This chain's CDR3 is CATSGGQLTNNEQFF. Here the CDR3 DNA reads TGTGCCACCTCAGGGGGGCAATTAACAAACAATGAGCAGTTCTTC. This chain links TRBV24-1 with TRBJ2-1; D is perhaps TRBD1 (7 bases). Trimming shortened V by 9 bases and J by 5 bases, and 19 bases separated the two germline ends. The germline V gene has CDR1 KGHDR and CDR2 SFDVKD. The CDR3 loop spans 15 amino acids.

The chain joins TRBV20-1 to TRBJ2-5; D possibly corresponds to TRBD1 (6 bases). V lost 2 bases and J lost 3, with 10 bases in between. CDR3 size: 13 residues. Germline-derived CDR1 and CDR2 are DFQATT and SNEGSKA (reference sequence). This chain's CDR3 is CSARWGREETQYF. CDR3 DNA sequence: TGCAGTGCTAGATGGGGGCGTGAAGAGACCCAGTACTTC.

There are a few counts of this clonotype. The chain uses TRBV6-1 and TRBJ2-1, with 12 bases aligning to TRBD1. Unmatched junction bases numbered 6, after V lost 7 bases and J lost 8 bases. There are 14 residues in the CDR3. Germline values: CDR1 MNHNS, CDR2 SASEGT. CDR3 amino acids: CASIPGQGAHEQFF. The CDR3 DNA follows: TGTGCCAGCATCCCGGGACAGGGGGCCCATGAGCAGTTCTTC.

The chain has TRBV7-9 and TRBJ1-1; no clear D. V was cut by 2 bases and J by 6 bases, with 16 bases left in between. Looked up from germline, CDR1 is SEHNR and CDR2 is FQNEAQ (reference sequence). The length of the CDR3 is 15 residues. CDR3 amino acids: CASSLTPSGRAEAFF. The DNA of the CDR3 is TGTGCCAGCAGCTTAACTCCCTCGGGAAGGGCTGAAGCTTTCTTT.

V usage is TRBV6-2 or TRBV6-3 and J usage is TRBJ2-7; 7 bases agree with TRBD1. Trimming at V came to 5 bases and at J to 5 bases, leaving 9 bases not matched to a gene. The CDR3 spans 14 residues. Germline V gene lookup returns CDR1 MNHEY and CDR2 SVGEGT. CDR3 bases: TGTGCCAGCAGTCGACAGGGTGATATACACGAGCAGTACTTC. It translates to CASSRQGDIHEQYF.

This sequence joins TRBV6-2 or TRBV6-3 and TRBJ2-1; D is unclear. The V gene's germline CDR1 is MNHEY and CDR2 SVGEGT. V lost 0 bases to trimming and J lost 6 bases, with 6 bases between them. This CDR3 contains 13 residues. The CDR3 loop is CASSYSWSNEQFF. The CDR3 nucleotides are TGTGCCAGCAGTTACTCGTGGAGCAATGAGCAGTTCTTC.

V usage is TRBV12-3 or TRBV12-4 and J usage is TRBJ1-2; D not certain. There are 16 residues in the CDR3. Between the trimmed V and J ends, which lost 2 bases and 0 bases, there was a span of 13 bases. The CDR3 is CASSLLSNSANYGYTF. CDR3 DNA sequence: TGTGCCAGCAGTTTATTGTCCAACAGCGCTAACTATGGCTACACCTTC.

The chain recombines TRBV7-6 with TRBJ2-7; D not resolved. The CDR3 has 13 residues. Trimming took off 5 bases at V and 3 bases at J, with 11 bases between the two ends. CDR1 and CDR2 from the germline V gene are SGHVS and FNYEAQ. The CDR3, as DNA: TGTGCCAGCAGCGCCGATGTTTACTACGAGCAGTACTTC. Translation gives CASSADVYYEQYF. Based on the CDR3 plus reference TRBV7-6 and TRBJ2-7, the full variable domain is GAGVSQSPRYKVTKRGQDVALRCDPISGHVSLYWYRQALGQGPEFLTYFNYEAQQDKSGLPNDRFSAERPEGSISTLTIQRTEQRDSAMYRCASSADVYYEQYFGPGTRLTVT.

This clonotype was seen ten or more times. The chain uses TRBV20-1 and TRBJ1-4; 12 bases are a match to TRBD1. CDR1 DFQATT and CDR2 SNEGSKA come from the germline V gene (reference sequence). The CDR3 is 18 amino acids. With 0 bases clipped from V and 2 bases from J, the junction kept 7 bases outside the gene matches. The CDR3 is CSARDHGTGGPTNEKLFF. The CDR3 nucleotides are TGCAGTGCTAGAGACCACGGGACAGGGGGCCCCACTAATGAAAAACTGTTTTTT.

The sample holds a few counts of this clonotype. The V and J genes are TRBV7-2 and TRBJ2-2, with D perhaps matching TRBD1 (6 bases). The V and J ends lost 1 base and 8 bases respectively, with 17 bases between them. This CDR3 is built from 16 residues. The germline CDR1 and CDR2 sequences are SGHTA and FQGNSA. The DNA for the CDR3 is TGTGCCAGCAGCTTAGTAGGAATGACAGGAACTGGGGAGCTGTTTTTT. As protein: CASSLVGMTGTGELFF.

This clonotype was seen many times. The gene calls are TRBV5-1 and TRBJ2-4, with 11 bases aligning to TRBD2. V lost 0 bases to trimming and J lost 0 bases; unmatched junction nucleotides: 5. This CDR3 region has 18 residues. Germline V gene sequence: CDR1 SGHRS, CDR2 YFSETQ. DNA for the CDR3: TGCGCCAGCAGCTTGGGACTAGCGGGGACAGTAGCCAAAAACATTCAGTACTTC. The encoded protein is CASSLGLAGTVAKNIQYF.

The sample holds many counts of this clonotype. Here the CDR3 reads CASSLGDRNTDTQYF. CDR3 bases: TGTGCCAGCAGCTTAGGAGACAGGAACACAGATACGCAGTATTTT. The chain couples TRBV7-9 to TRBJ2-3; D might be TRBD1 (6 bases). Germline loops: CDR1 SEHNR, CDR2 FQNEAQ (reference sequence). The CDR3 runs to 15 residues. Trimming removed 1 base at V and 2 bases at J, with 10 bases between.

This clonotype was seen a few times. This chain uses TRBV5-1 with TRBJ2-7; tentative D call: TRBD1 (5 bases). Germline V CDR1 and CDR2: SGHRS, YFSETQ. The CDR3 totals 13 residues. V was pared by 5 bases and J by 0 bases, with 9 bases between. The CDR3 is CASRKTASYEQYF. CDR3 nucleotide sequence: TGCGCCAGCAGAAAGACAGCCTCCTACGAGCAGTACTTC.

This clonotype was picked up a small number of times. This chain joins TRBV7-2 and TRBJ2-7, with unresolved D. This CDR3 region has 13 residues. CDR1 is SGHTA, CDR2 FQGNSA, per germline. The ends were cut back, 8 bases at V and 0 bases at J, with 11 bases in the middle. The CDR3 is CASGLGSSYEQYV. DNA of the CDR3: TGTGCCAGCGGGCTGGGGTCCTCCTACGAGCAGTACGTC.

This clonotype was observed many times. The V gene is TRBV6-2 or TRBV6-3, the J gene TRBJ1-1; 7 nucleotides align to TRBD1. The CDR3 covers 14 residues. The V gene's germline CDR1 is MNHEY and CDR2 SVGEGT. V gave up 5 bases and J gave up 0 bases; unmatched junction bases: 3. Here the CDR3 reads CASSNTGVNTEAFF. The DNA of the CDR3 is TGTGCCAGCAGTAACACAGGGGTGAACACTGAAGCTTTCTTT.